The 8 T cell receptor beta chains below all came from one sample that was sequenced in a study of CD8 T cells in Susac syndrome. An amount of RNA that ranged from roughly 0.45 to 1 ug was reverse transcribed with random hexamers. One entry per CDR3 protein results from TCRdb running MiXCR on the immunoSEQ multiplex PCR reads. Of 240,000 or so distinct CDR3 sequences in the sample, about 96% were seen once. Sequenced sample: CD4+ T cells from PBMCs. These receptors were obtained from a human donor with Susac syndrome.

The CDR3: CASSPTGENQPQHF. In DNA form, the CDR3 reads TGTGCCAGCTCACCGACAGGGGAGAATCAGCCCCAGCATTTT. The rearrangement uses TRBV18 and TRBJ1-5; 8 bases are shared with TRBD1. The CDR3 contains 14 residues. V lost 3 bases and J lost 4; bases outside the gene matches: 2. The V gene's germline CDR1 is KGHSH and CDR2 LQKENI.

The chain carries TRBV11-2 and TRBJ2-5; D gene ambiguous. V lost 5 bases and J 5 bases, leaving 9 bases between the germline ends. This CDR3 region has 12 residues. Germline V CDR1 and CDR2: SGHAT, FQNNGV. In nucleotides, the CDR3 is TGTGCCAGCAGCGTTGGGTTGGAGACCCAGTACTTC. Its translation is CASSVGLETQYF.

The V gene is TRBV20-1, the J gene TRBJ1-1; 7 bases line up with TRBD1. The germline gives CDR1 DFQATT, CDR2 SNEGSKA (reference sequence). The CDR3 runs to 15 residues. With 1 base clipped from V and 6 bases from J, the junction kept 11 bases outside the gene matches. The CDR3 loop reads CSARGTHRGEAEAFF. For the CDR3, the DNA is TGCAGTGCTAGAGGTACCCACAGGGGCGAGGCTGAAGCTTTCTTT.

This chain uses TRBV29-1 with TRBJ1-1, with a possible D match to TRBD1 (6 bases). Trimming took off 5 bases at V and 1 base at J, with 11 bases between the two ends. CDR1 SQVTM and CDR2 ANQGSEA come from the germline V gene. This CDR3 spans 13 amino acids. CDR3 amino acids: CSVSGQPNTEAFF. The DNA for the CDR3 is TGCAGCGTTTCTGGACAGCCGAACACTGAAGCTTTCTTT.

The chain joins TRBV30 to TRBJ1-5; no clear D gene. CDR3 length equals 13 residues. Per germline, CDR1 GTSNPN and CDR2 SVGIG (reference sequence). Trimming removed 0 bases at V and 7 bases at J, with 10 bases between. This CDR3 is CAWSVLGIQPQHF. DNA for the CDR3: TGTGCCTGGAGTGTACTGGGGATCCAGCCCCAGCATTTT.

The chain recombines TRBV12-3 or TRBV12-4 with TRBJ2-7; D is unclear. The CDR3 runs to 12 residues. The germline V and J ends were trimmed by 6 bases and 0 bases, with 6 bases remaining between them. The DNA for the CDR3 is TGTGCCAGCAGGAGGAGCTCCTACGAGCAGTACTTC. Protein product: CASRRSSYEQYF.

CDR3 DNA: TGCAGTGCTATTCGATTTCCGGACAGCCGAGAGCAGTACTTC. This translates into CSAIRFPDSREQYF. The chain is built from TRBV20-1 and TRBJ2-7; the D gene is possibly TRBD1 (6 bases). Trimming left V 4 bases short and J 7 bases short, with 20 bases between. Germline CDR1 is DFQATT and CDR2 is SNEGSKA (reference sequence). The CDR3 loop spans 14 amino acids.

The chain recombines TRBV19 with TRBJ1-2, with TRBD1 identical over 9 bases. Germline CDR1 and CDR2: LNHDA and SQIVND (reference sequence). The CDR3 covers 13 residues. After removal of 6 bases from V and 2 bases from J, the junction contained 1 base not matched to a gene. CDR3 nucleotide sequence: TGTGCCAGTAGGGACAGGGGAAACTATGGCTACACCTTC. Its translation is CASRDRGNYGYTF.